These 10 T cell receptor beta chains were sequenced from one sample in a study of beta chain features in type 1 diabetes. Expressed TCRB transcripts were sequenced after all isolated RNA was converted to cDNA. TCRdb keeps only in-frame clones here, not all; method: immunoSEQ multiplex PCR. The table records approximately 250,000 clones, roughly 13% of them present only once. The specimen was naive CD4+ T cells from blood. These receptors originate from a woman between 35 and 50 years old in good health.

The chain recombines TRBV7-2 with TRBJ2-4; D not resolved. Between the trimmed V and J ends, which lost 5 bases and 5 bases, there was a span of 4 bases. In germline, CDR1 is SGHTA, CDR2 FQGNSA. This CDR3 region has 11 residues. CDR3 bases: TGTGCCAGCAGCGCGCAAAACATTCAGTACTTC. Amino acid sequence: CASSAQNIQYF.

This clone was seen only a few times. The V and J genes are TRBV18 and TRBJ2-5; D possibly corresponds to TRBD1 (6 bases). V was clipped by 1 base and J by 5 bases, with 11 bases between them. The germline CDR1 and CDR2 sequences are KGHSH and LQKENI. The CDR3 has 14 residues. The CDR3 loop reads CASSPQGVVETQYF. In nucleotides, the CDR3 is TGTGCCAGCTCACCACAGGGGGTAGTGGAGACCCAGTACTTC.

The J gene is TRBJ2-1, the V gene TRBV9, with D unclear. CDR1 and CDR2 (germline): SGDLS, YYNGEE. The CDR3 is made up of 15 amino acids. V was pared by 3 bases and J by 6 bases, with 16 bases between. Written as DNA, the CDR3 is TGTGCCAGCAGCGGGGTCTCGAGAGGTAGCAATGAGCAGTTCTTC. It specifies CASSGVSRGSNEQFF.

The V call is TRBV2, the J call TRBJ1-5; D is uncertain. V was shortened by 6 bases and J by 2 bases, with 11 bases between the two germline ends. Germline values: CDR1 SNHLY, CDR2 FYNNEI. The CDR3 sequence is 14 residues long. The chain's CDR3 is CASSLGSGNQPQHF. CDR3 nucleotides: TGTGCCAGCAGCCTCGGTTCTGGCAATCAGCCCCAGCATTTT.

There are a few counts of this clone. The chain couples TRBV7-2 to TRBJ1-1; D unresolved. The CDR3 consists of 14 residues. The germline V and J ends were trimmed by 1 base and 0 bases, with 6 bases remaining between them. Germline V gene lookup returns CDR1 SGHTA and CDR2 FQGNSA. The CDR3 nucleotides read TGTGCCAGCAGCTTAGGTGCGGTGAACACTGAAGCTTTCTTT. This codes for CASSLGAVNTEAFF.

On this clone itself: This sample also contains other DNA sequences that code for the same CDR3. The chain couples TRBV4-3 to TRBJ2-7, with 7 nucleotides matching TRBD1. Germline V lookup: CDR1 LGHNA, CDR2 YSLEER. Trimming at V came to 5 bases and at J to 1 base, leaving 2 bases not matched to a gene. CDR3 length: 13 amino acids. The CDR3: CASSRDRSYEQYF. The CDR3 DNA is TGCGCCAGCAGCAGGGACAGATCCTACGAGCAGTACTTC.

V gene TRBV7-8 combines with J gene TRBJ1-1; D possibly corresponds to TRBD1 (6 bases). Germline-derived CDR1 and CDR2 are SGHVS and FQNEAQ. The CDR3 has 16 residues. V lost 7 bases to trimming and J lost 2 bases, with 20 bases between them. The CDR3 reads CASTLWVRQENTEAFF. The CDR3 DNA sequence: TGTGCCAGCACCCTATGGGTACGACAGGAAAACACTGAAGCTTTCTTT.

The DNA for the CDR3 is TGTGCCAGCAGCTTAGGCGGCGGGACCGGCTCCTACGAGCAGTACTTC. It yields the protein CASSLGGGTGSYEQYF. The V and J genes are TRBV13 and TRBJ2-7, with D tentatively TRBD2 (6 bases). This CDR3 is 16 amino acids long. The germline CDR1 and CDR2 sequences are PRHDT and FYEKMQ (reference sequence). V lost 0 bases to trimming and J lost 0 bases, with 12 bases between them.

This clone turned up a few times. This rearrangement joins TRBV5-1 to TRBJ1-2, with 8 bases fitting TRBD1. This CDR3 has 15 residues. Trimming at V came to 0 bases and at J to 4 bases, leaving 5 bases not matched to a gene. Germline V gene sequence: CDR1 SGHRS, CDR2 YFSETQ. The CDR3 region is CASSLVPDRGYGYTF. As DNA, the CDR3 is TGCGCCAGCAGCTTGGTACCCGACAGGGGCTATGGCTACACCTTC. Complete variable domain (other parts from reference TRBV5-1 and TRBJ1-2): KAGVTQTPRYLIKTRGQQVTLSCSPISGHRSVSWYQQTPGQGLQFLFEYFSETQRNKGNFPGRFSGRQFSNSRSEMNVSTLELGDSALYLCASSLVPDRGYGYTFGSGTRLTVV.

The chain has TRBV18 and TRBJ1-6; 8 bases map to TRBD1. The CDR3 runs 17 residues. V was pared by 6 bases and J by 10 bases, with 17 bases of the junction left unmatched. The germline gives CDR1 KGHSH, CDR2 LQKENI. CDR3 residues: CASSQGTGGLLGSPLHF. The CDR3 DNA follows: TGTGCCAGCTCCCAAGGGACAGGAGGTTTGTTGGGCTCACCCCTCCACTTT.